These T cell receptor beta chains were read from a single sample in a study of blood T cell repertoires in COVID-19. Sequencing used immunoSEQ multiplex PCR; TCRdb keeps in-frame clones, though not all of them. The data hold 250,000 or so clones, with over 80% observed a single time. The sample was peripheral blood. These receptors all stem from a middle-aged woman who had recovered from COVID-19. The CDR3 runs from the conserved cysteine through the conserved F or W. A D gene is named only where the DNA matches it firmly. Size values are once, few and many counts, or a class for expanded clones, and some rows have none.

D: NA
length: 16
size: NA
V: TRBV5-1
J: TRBJ2-1
DNA: TGCGCCAGCAGCTTGGTTCCAGGCCACGTCGTCAATGAGCAGTTCTTC
CDR3: CASSLVPGHVVNEQFF

D: NA
length: 13
size: NA
V: TRBV28
J: TRBJ2-5
DNA: TGTGCCAGCAGTTTGTTTCAGGGGAAGACCCAGTACTTC
CDR3: CASSLFQGKTQYF

D: NA
length: 15
size: NA
V: TRBV28
J: TRBJ1-2
DNA: TGTGCCAGCAGGGAAATCTCGGGAGGGTTTTATGGCTACACCTTC
CDR3: CASREISGGFYGYTF

D: NA
length: 16
size: NA
V: TRBV6-6
J: TRBJ1-1
DNA: TGTGCCAGCACCGCAAAAAGCGGGACAAGGAACACTGAAGCTTTCTTT
CDR3: CASTAKSGTRNTEAFF

D: NA
length: 14
size: NA
V: TRBV7-2
J: TRBJ1-5
DNA: TGTGCCAGCAGCCCCCGACTGGGCAATCAGCCCCAGCATTTT
CDR3: CASSPRLGNQPQHF

D: NA
length: 13
size: NA
V: TRBV11-2
J: TRBJ2-2
DNA: TGTGCCAGCAGCGTCGTCAACACCGGGGAGCTGTTTTTT
CDR3: CASSVVNTGELFF

D: TRBD1
length: 14
size: NA
V: TRBV5-4
J: TRBJ1-2
DNA: TGTGCCAGCAGCACTCAGACAGGGACCTATGGCTACACCTTC
CDR3: CASSTQTGTYGYTF

D: TRBD2
length: 16
size: once
V: TRBV5-4
J: TRBJ2-3
DNA: TGTGCCAGCAGCTTTAAGGGTAGCGGGGTAACAGATACGCAGTATTTT
CDR3: CASSFKGSGVTDTQYF

D: NA
length: 14
size: NA
V: TRBV5-1
J: TRBJ1-4
DNA: TGCGCCAGCAGCGATGCAACGAACTCAGGGGAACTGTTTTTT
CDR3: CASSDATNSGELFF

D: TRBD1
length: 18
size: NA
V: TRBV28
J: TRBJ1-5
DNA: TGTGCCAGCCGGAGCAACAGGGGCAATCGAAATAGCAATCAGCCCCAGCATTTT
CDR3: CASRSNRGNRNSNQPQHF

D: NA
length: 13
size: NA
V: TRBV7-2
J: TRBJ2-2
DNA: TGTGCCAGCAGCTTAGTGGCATCCGGGGAGCTGTTTTTT
CDR3: CASSLVASGELFF

D: NA
length: 14
size: once
V: TRBV19
J: TRBJ2-1
DNA: TGTGCCAGTACCCCGGAGAGCTCCTACAATGAGCAGTTCTTC
CDR3: CASTPESSYNEQFF

D: NA
length: 14
size: NA
V: TRBV6-1
J: TRBJ2-3
DNA: TGTGCCAGCAGTGAGGGACTGAGCACAGATACGCAGTATTTT
CDR3: CASSEGLSTDTQYF

D: TRBD1
length: 13
size: NA
V: TRBV29-1
J: TRBJ1-2
DNA: TGCAGCGTTGGACAGGGACCTAACTATGGCTACACCTTC
CDR3: CSVGQGPNYGYTF

D: NA
length: 13
size: NA
V: TRBV30
J: TRBJ2-3
DNA: TGTGCCTCTGGGCGGGCGGTCACAGATACGCAGTATTTT
CDR3: CASGRAVTDTQYF

D: NA
length: 17
size: NA
V: TRBV7-2
J: TRBJ1-3
DNA: TGTGCCAGCAGCCCCTCCCGACAAGGCCCTTCTGGAAACACCATATATTTT
CDR3: CASSPSRQGPSGNTIYF

D: TRBD2
length: 14
size: once
V: TRBV4-1
J: TRBJ2-7
DNA: TGCGCCAGCAGCCAAGATGGGGGGGGGTCCGAGCAGTACTTC
CDR3: CASSQDGGGSEQYF

D: TRBD1
length: 16
size: NA
V: TRBV10-3
J: TRBJ2-2
DNA: TGTGCCATCAGCCCGACAGGGGGCGGAGGCACCGGGGAGCTGTTTTTT
CDR3: CAISPTGGGGTGELFF

D: NA
length: 15
size: NA
V: TRBV7-8
J: TRBJ1-4
DNA: TGTGCCAGCAGCCCACGAGGAAGGGAGGGTGAAAAACTGTTTTTT
CDR3: CASSPRGREGEKLFF

D: TRBD2
length: 16
size: NA
V: TRBV11-3
J: TRBJ2-1
DNA: TGTGCCAGCAGCTCGGGACAGTTAGCGGGGGCAAGTGAGCAGTTCTTC
CDR3: CASSSGQLAGASEQFF

D: NA
length: 16
size: NA
V: TRBV11-2
J: TRBJ2-7
DNA: TGTGCCAGCAGCTTAGCGCCCGGGGGTCTTGGCTACGAGCAGTACTTC
CDR3: CASSLAPGGLGYEQYF

D: TRBD2
length: 14
size: once
V: TRBV7-8
J: TRBJ2-3
DNA: TGTGCCAGCAGCGTTAGCGGGGAAGAGGGTACGCAGTATTTT
CDR3: CASSVSGEEGTQYF

D: NA
length: 16
size: NA
V: TRBV5-4
J: TRBJ1-6
DNA: TGTGCCAGCAGCTCTCGGACAGACCCACTTAATTCACCCCTCCACTTT
CDR3: CASSSRTDPLNSPLHF

D: NA
length: 12
size: NA
V: TRBV30
J: TRBJ2-5
DNA: TGTGCCTGGAATACAGGGCAAGAGACCCAGTACTTC
CDR3: CAWNTGQETQYF

D: TRBD1
length: 16
size: NA
V: TRBV7-3
J: TRBJ2-2
DNA: TGTGCCAGCAGCATAAGCGACAGGGCGAACACCGGGGAGCTGTTTTTT
CDR3: CASSISDRANTGELFF

D: TRBD2
length: 13
size: NA
V: TRBV10-2
J: TRBJ2-3
DNA: TGCGCCAGCAATGCGGGGGGTGCAGATACGCAGTATTTT
CDR3: CASNAGGADTQYF

D: NA
length: 13
size: NA
V: TRBV7-9
J: TRBJ2-5
DNA: TGTGCCAGCAGCTTAGCTACGTCCAGGACCCAGTACTTC
CDR3: CASSLATSRTQYF

D: TRBD1
length: 17
size: NA
V: TRBV7-2
J: TRBJ1-1
DNA: TGTGCCAGCAGCTTAGCTCCAGGGGGCGGACCCACCACTGAAGCTTTCTTT
CDR3: CASSLAPGGGPTTEAFF

D: TRBD1
length: 15
size: once
V: TRBV30
J: TRBJ2-2
DNA: TGTGCCTGGAGTGAGACAGGGGTCCTATACGGGGAGCTGTTTTTT
CDR3: CAWSETGVLYGELFF

D: NA
length: 14
size: NA
V: TRBV7-2
J: TRBJ1-1
DNA: TGTGCCAGCAGCGAAGGACTCTTGAACACTGAAGCTTTCTTT
CDR3: CASSEGLLNTEAFF

D: NA
length: 17
size: NA
V: TRBV19
J: TRBJ2-1
DNA: TGTGCCAGTAGTATAGACCACAGGGTTCTACCGGACAATGAGCAGTTCTTC
CDR3: CASSIDHRVLPDNEQFF

D: TRBD1
length: 17
size: NA
V: TRBV7-9
J: TRBJ1-2
DNA: TGTGCCAGCAAGCGCCCGGGACAGCAATCCACAAGCCATGGCTACACCTTC
CDR3: CASKRPGQQSTSHGYTF

D: TRBD1
length: 14
size: NA
V: TRBV28
J: TRBJ1-2
DNA: TGTGCCAGCAGTCCCACAGGGGAGCACTATGGCTACACCTTC
CDR3: CASSPTGEHYGYTF

D: NA
length: 13
size: NA
V: TRBV5-5
J: TRBJ1-2
DNA: TGTGCCAGCAGCCTACAGAGACACTATGGCTACACCTTC
CDR3: CASSLQRHYGYTF

D: TRBD1
length: 18
size: NA
V: TRBV30
J: TRBJ1-5
DNA: TGTGCCTGGAGCTCCGGGACAGGGGGCCCCTATAGCAATCAGCCCCAGCATTTT
CDR3: CAWSSGTGGPYSNQPQHF

D: TRBD1
length: 15
size: NA
V: TRBV4-1
J: TRBJ1-4
DNA: TGCGCCAGCAAACAAGGGACAGGATTTAATGAAAAACTGTTTTTT
CDR3: CASKQGTGFNEKLFF

D: TRBD1
length: 16
size: NA
V: TRBV6-5
J: TRBJ1-4
DNA: TGTGCCAGCAGTTCTCCTCCGGGACAGGGGCATGAAAAACTGTTTTTT
CDR3: CASSSPPGQGHEKLFF

D: NA
length: 15
size: NA
V: TRBV19
J: TRBJ1-2
DNA: TGTGCCAGTAGATCGCGTACACAAACTATCTATGGCTACACCTTC
CDR3: CASRSRTQTIYGYTF

D: NA
length: 11
size: NA
V: TRBV3-1/TRBV3-2
J: TRBJ2-7
DNA: TGTGCCAGCAGCCAATCCACCTCGACTTCGTTC
CDR3: CASSQSTSTSF

D: TRBD1
length: 13
size: NA
V: TRBV3-1/TRBV3-2
J: TRBJ2-1
DNA: TGTGCCAGCAGTAACGGACAGGGTAATGAGCAGTTCTTC
CDR3: CASSNGQGNEQFF

D: TRBD1
length: 16
size: NA
V: TRBV19
J: TRBJ1-5
DNA: TGTGCCAGTAGTGCCGACAGGGTGGGGGGCAATCAGCCCCAGCATTTT
CDR3: CASSADRVGGNQPQHF

D: NA
length: 16
size: NA
V: TRBV27
J: TRBJ2-6
DNA: TGTGCCAGCAGTTTATTCCCGGTCTCTGGGGCCAACGTCCTGACTTTC
CDR3: CASSLFPVSGANVLTF

D: NA
length: 13
size: NA
V: TRBV9
J: TRBJ2-1
DNA: TGTGCCAGCAGCGTTTCCTTCTACAATGAGCAGTTCTTC
CDR3: CASSVSFYNEQFF